The 9 T cell receptor beta chains in this list originate from one sample, sequenced in a study of cytomegalovirus exposure and HLA in healthy donors. The study ran its PCR with 60 Vbeta and 13 Jbeta primers. TCRdb keeps only in-frame clones here, not all; method: immunoSEQ multiplex PCR. Of 150,000 to 200,000 clones in the sample, roughly 88% are singletons; the top ten hold over 1.5%. Sequenced sample: PBMCs. The receptor set was obtained from a young woman in good health and CMV-seronegative.

Note on this clone: A junction boundary mismatches the germline segment, possibly from a read error. The chain couples TRBV19 to TRBJ1-2; no clear D gene. The CDR3 consists of 13 residues. The germline V gene has CDR1 LNHDA and CDR2 SQIVND (reference sequence). The CDR3 here is CASSIDLEGTVAF. In nucleotides, the CDR3 is TGTGCCAGTAGTATAGATCTTGAGGGTACTGTCGCCTTC.

In the case of this clone: One junction end does not reproduce the germline sequence, and a read error may be involved. Other DNA sequences in this specimen translate into the identical CDR3. This sequence joins TRBV2 and TRBJ2-7; D is uncertain. The CDR3 contains 12 residues. Germline CDR1 is SNHLY and CDR2 is FYNNEI. CDR3 bases: TGCGCCAGCAGCAAGATACTCTACGAGCAGTACTTC. Translated: CASSKILYEQYF. Complete variable domain (other parts from reference TRBV2 and TRBJ2-7): EPEVTQTPSHQVTQMGQEVILRCVPISNHLYFYWYRQILGQKVEFLVSFYNNEISEKSEIFDDQFSVERPDGSNFTLKIRSTKLEDSAMYFCASSKILYEQYFGPGTRLTVT.

The genes are TRBV5-1 and TRBJ2-7; D unclear. With 0 bases removed from V and 6 bases from J, the gap between germline ends came to 10 bases. The length of the CDR3 is 13 residues. The V gene's germline CDR1 is SGHRS and CDR2 YFSETQ. DNA for the CDR3: TGCGCCAGCAGCTTGGAGGTAACGGGCGAGCAGTACTTC. Amino acids: CASSLEVTGEQYF.

In this sample, this clone turned up once. In nucleotides, the CDR3 is TGTGCCAGCAGCCCACGAGAAAATGGCGAGCAGTACTTC. Amino acid sequence: CASSPRENGEQYF. This rearrangement joins TRBV7-7 to TRBJ2-7; D ambiguous. The germline V gene encodes CDR1 SSHAT and CDR2 FNYEAQ (reference sequence). Trimming removed 5 bases at V and 6 bases at J, with 14 bases between. The CDR3 length is 13 residues.

The rearrangement joins TRBV6-5 to TRBJ2-1; D might be TRBD1 (6 bases). V was shortened by 5 bases and J by 4 bases, with 15 bases between the two germline ends. Per germline, CDR1 MNHEY and CDR2 SVGAGI. The CDR3 totals 15 residues. The CDR3 sequence: CASSATWTAYNEQFF. As DNA, the CDR3 is TGTGCCAGCAGTGCGACTTGGACAGCGTACAATGAGCAGTTCTTC.

V usage is TRBV4-2 and J usage is TRBJ1-2, with 9 nucleotides matching TRBD1. V lost 0 bases, J lost 6 bases, and 5 bases stayed unmatched. CDR3 length: 15 amino acids. Germline values: CDR1 LGHNA, CDR2 YNFKEQ. Written as DNA, the CDR3 is TGTGCCAGCAGCCAAGACGGACAGGGGATTAATGGCTACACCTTC. This encodes CASSQDGQGINGYTF.

The chain recombines TRBV6-4 with TRBJ1-2; TRBD1 matches at 7 bases. Unmatched junction bases numbered 3, after V lost 4 bases and J lost 4 bases. Germline lookup yields CDR1 MRHNA and CDR2 SNTAGT. The CDR3 covers 13 residues. The CDR3 reads CASSGAGGYGYTF. The CDR3 nucleotides are TGTGCCAGCAGTGGAGCAGGGGGCTATGGCTACACCTTC.

V is TRBV5-8 and J is TRBJ2-5; the match to TRBD1 covers 11 bases. The CDR3 covers 16 residues. The V and J ends lost 4 bases and 5 bases, in that order; junction bases with no gene match: 10. Germline values: CDR1 SGHTS, CDR2 YDEGEE. In DNA, the CDR3 is TGTGCCAGCAGCCCGGAAGGACAGGGGGCGGGGGAGACCCAGTACTTC. Translation gives CASSPEGQGAGETQYF.

The V gene is TRBV6-5, the J gene TRBJ1-2, with D possibly matching TRBD1 (5 bases). Trimming took off 0 bases at V and 4 bases at J, with 15 bases between the two ends. This CDR3 comprises 16 residues. The germline V gene encodes CDR1 MNHEY and CDR2 SVGAGI. This CDR3 reads CASSYSLIGVSYGYTF. CDR3 bases: TGTGCCAGCAGTTACTCGTTGATAGGGGTTAGCTATGGCTACACCTTC.